The 11 T cell receptor beta chains reported below all come from one sample, sequenced in a study of blood T cell repertoires in COVID-19. Method: immunoSEQ multiplex PCR; TCRdb's copy keeps in-frame clones and lacks some. The data hold a few hundred thousand clones, with 85% observed a single time. The sample was peripheral blood. The receptors originated from a man in his fifties who had recovered from COVID-19.

CDR3 bases: TGTGCCAGCAGTCCGATCCCGACTAGCGGGAGCATGGGCAATGAGCAGTTCTTC. As protein: CASSPIPTSGSMGNEQFF. The rearrangement joins TRBV2 to TRBJ2-1; 12 nucleotides match TRBD2. The J segment lost 6 bases and the V segment lost 5 bases, leaving 14 bases of the junction unmatched. The CDR3 is 18 amino acids. CDR1 and CDR2 (germline): SNHLY, FYNNEI. Full variable domain (missing parts from reference TRBV2 and TRBJ2-1): EPEVTQTPSHQVTQMGQEVILRCVPISNHLYFYWYRQILGQKVEFLVSFYNNEISEKSEIFDDQFSVERPDGSNFTLKIRSTKLEDSAMYFCASSPIPTSGSMGNEQFFGPGTRLTVL.

This rearrangement joins TRBV2 to TRBJ1-5; TRBD1 matches 9 bases. This CDR3 has 15 residues. V was pared by 6 bases and J by 2 bases, with 5 bases of the junction left unmatched. Germline values: CDR1 SNHLY, CDR2 FYNNEI. The CDR3 nucleotides are TGTGCCAGCAGCGGACAGGGGTTAGGCAATCAGCCCCAGCATTTT. As protein: CASSGQGLGNQPQHF.

V and J are TRBV19 and TRBJ2-7; weak D call: TRBD2 (6 bases). This CDR3 contains 15 residues. The V gene's germline CDR1 is LNHDA and CDR2 SQIVND (reference sequence). Trimming left V 1 base short and J 1 base short, with 11 bases between. The CDR3 bases are TGTGCCAGTAGTATAGGTAGCGGCCCATCCTACGAGCAGTACTTC. Translation: CASSIGSGPSYEQYF.

The chain combines TRBV28 with TRBJ1-6; 9 bases fit TRBD1. CDR1 is MDHEN, CDR2 SYDVKM, per germline. This CDR3 contains 18 residues. The V gene end was trimmed by 3 bases and the J gene end by 4 bases; junction bases not matched to a gene: 10. The chain's CDR3 is CASSFLSAGQGYNSPLHF. The CDR3 DNA reads TGTGCCAGCAGTTTCCTCTCGGCGGGACAGGGTTATAATTCACCCCTCCACTTT.

This chain connects TRBV5-1 to TRBJ2-2, with a tentative D call TRBD2 (5 bases). Trimming took 2 bases from V and 4 from J, leaving 15 bases between them. Germline loops: CDR1 SGHRS, CDR2 YFSETQ. The CDR3 runs to 16 residues. In DNA, the CDR3 is TGCGCCAGCAGCTTTCGACGAGGGCCCGTCACCGGGGAGCTGTTTTTT. Protein product: CASSFRRGPVTGELFF.

V is TRBV2 and J is TRBJ2-4, with 8 bases aligning to TRBD2. Germline CDR1 SNHLY, CDR2 FYNNEI. The CDR3 is 12 amino acids. With 9 bases clipped from V and 9 bases from J, the junction kept 7 bases outside the gene matches. The CDR3, as DNA: TGTGCCAGTTCCGGGACTAGGGTCATTCAGTACTTC. The encoded protein is CASSGTRVIQYF.

This sequence joins TRBV27 and TRBJ2-7, with D possibly being TRBD1 (5 bases). Germline-derived CDR1 and CDR2 are MNHEY and SMNVEV (reference sequence). The CDR3 spans 13 residues. V lost 6 bases to trimming and J lost 0 bases, with 9 bases between them. The CDR3 reads CASSFRVSYEQYF. The CDR3 nucleotides read TGTGCCAGCAGCTTCAGGGTCTCCTACGAGCAGTACTTC.

V usage is TRBV29-1 and J usage is TRBJ2-1; 8 nucleotides line up with TRBD1. Germline V lookup: CDR1 SQVTM, CDR2 ANQGSEA. The CDR3 length is 14 residues. The ends lost 7 bases at V and 0 bases at J; junction bases unmatched: 5. The chain's CDR3 is CSAEQGGSYNEQFF. CDR3 DNA sequence: TGCAGCGCCGAACAGGGGGGCTCCTACAATGAGCAGTTCTTC.

The chain carries TRBV11-1 and TRBJ1-1; no firm D call. The length of the CDR3 is 13 residues. V was trimmed by 1 base and J by 5 bases, leaving 8 bases between them. Germline V lookup: CDR1 SGHAT, CDR2 FQDESV (reference sequence). CDR3 protein: CASSLVSETEAFF. CDR3 DNA: TGTGCCAGCAGCTTAGTCTCCGAGACTGAAGCTTTCTTT.

The rearrangement joins TRBV27 to TRBJ2-1; 7 positions match TRBD1. Trimming at V came to 3 bases and at J to 5 bases, leaving 1 base not matched to a gene. The CDR3 covers 13 residues. CDR1 and CDR2 from the germline V gene are MNHEY and SMNVEV (reference sequence). The CDR3 bases are TGTGCCAGCAGTTTTACAGGGGACAATGAGCAGTTCTTC. Translating gives CASSFTGDNEQFF.

The CDR3 is CASRQAPQETQYF. The DNA of the CDR3 is TGTGCCAGCAGACAGGCACCCCAAGAGACCCAGTACTTC. The chain joins TRBV28 to TRBJ2-5; a weak D match, TRBD1 (5 bases). This CDR3 comprises 13 residues. Germline assignment: CDR1 MDHEN and CDR2 SYDVKM. Trimming shortened V by 6 bases and J by 1 base, and 9 bases separated the two germline ends.